The T cell receptor (beta chain) under discussion was sequenced for a study of Ad26.COV2.S vaccination and SARS-CoV-2 variants. Remarks on this clone: What it binds is unknown.

Treatment denoted: around 19 received Ad26.COV2.S at low or high dose, single or two shots; 5 received placebo; per-sample allocation not given. Sampling was done on day 63 after the first vaccine or placebo injection. The study, taken as a whole, reports: Reports say spike-specific CD8+ and CD4+ T cell responses covered substantial breadth after vaccination. Recipients given vaccine exceeded placebo recipients in spike-specific TCR breadth.

Some clones are missing from TCRdb's copy, which holds only in-frame ones; the method was immunoSEQ multiplex PCR. In the table there are around 250,000 clones, 87% of which are singletons. V shed 5 bases and J 1 base; nucleotides not matched to a gene: 10. Germline CDR1 reads MNHEY; CDR2 reads SMNVEV (reference sequence). The CDR3 runs 18 residues. The sample consisted of peripheral blood, taken in a trial of Ad26.COV2.S vaccine versus placebo. This TCR derives from a person aged 18-60 years who received the Ad26.COV2.S COVID-19 vaccine or a placebo. J is TRBJ2-2 and V is TRBV27; 10 positions match TRBD1. The CDR3 DNA sequence: TGTGCCAGCAGTGCACCGGGACAGGGGAAGGTGAACACCGGGGAGCTGTTTTTT. Translation gives CASSAPGQGKVNTGELFF.